These T cell receptor beta chains were read from a single sample in a study of blood T cell repertoires in COVID-19. Clones were read by immunoSEQ multiplex PCR, and TCRdb kept only the in-frame ones, dropping some. The table lists fewer than 250,000 clones, roughly nine tenths of them singletons. Sequencing input: peripheral blood. The receptors derive from a man aged 25-40 years with acute or convalescent COVID-19. Each CDR3 is given with its conserved first and last residue. D genes are given only for firm matches. Rows may omit the clone size; those that give it use once, few, many or a size class.

TRBV3-1/TRBV3-2	few	14	TRBJ1-1	NA	CASSPLSGNTEAFF	TGTGCCAGCAGCCCACTCTCGGGGAACACTGAAGCTTTCTTT
TRBV10-3	NA	14	TRBJ2-5	TRBD1	CAISERTGQETQYF	TGTGCCATCAGTGAGCGGACAGGGCAAGAGACCCAGTACTTC
TRBV9	NA	15	TRBJ1-2	NA	CASSVGPGSGYGYTF	TGTGCCAGCAGCGTCGGACCGGGATCCGGCTATGGCTACACCTTC
TRBV7-2	many	13	TRBJ2-3	TRBD1	CASSIGGKDTQYF	TGTGCCAGCAGCATAGGGGGCAAAGATACGCAGTATTTT
TRBV7-3	NA	13	TRBJ2-1	NA	CASSSPPGLQQFF	TGTGCCAGCAGCTCGCCGCCAGGGCTCCAGCAGTTCTTC
TRBV28	NA	15	TRBJ1-1	NA	CASSLNGGPRTEAFF	TGTGCCAGCAGTTTAAACGGGGGGCCGAGGACTGAAGCTTTCTTT
TRBV9	NA	16	TRBJ1-1	NA	CASSQNPKTANTEAFF	TGTGCCAGCAGTCAAAACCCCAAGACAGCGAACACTGAAGCTTTCTTT
TRBV30	NA	13	TRBJ2-7	NA	CAWSRLAGGEQYF	TGTGCCTGGAGTCGTTTGGCAGGTGGCGAGCAGTACTTC
TRBV9	NA	15	TRBJ2-1	NA	CASSVATGRYNEQFF	TGTGCCAGCAGCGTAGCTACAGGCCGCTACAATGAGCAGTTCTTC
TRBV11-2	NA	17	TRBJ2-3	NA	CASSLDLVGGGRDTQYF	TGTGCCAGCAGCTTAGATCTTGTGGGCGGGGGCCGGGATACGCAGTATTTT
TRBV28	NA	14	TRBJ1-2	TRBD1	CASGTGQGHYGYTF	TGTGCCAGCGGAACCGGACAGGGACACTATGGCTACACCTTC
TRBV5-4	NA	15	TRBJ1-2	TRBD1	CASSPGTGYNYGYTF	TGTGCCAGCAGCCCGGGGACAGGGTATAACTATGGCTACACCTTC
TRBV7-8	NA	17	TRBJ2-3	NA	CASSLVRLRGRTDTQYF	TGTGCCAGCAGCTTAGTGCGTTTGCGGGGCCGCACAGATACGCAGTATTTT
TRBV28	NA	16	TRBJ1-5	NA	CASSPSGRGGNQPQHF	TGTGCCAGCAGTCCCTCTGGGAGGGGCGGCAATCAGCCCCAGCATTTT
TRBV5-5	once	15	TRBJ2-5	NA	CASSSLRTPQETQYF	TGTGCCAGCAGCTCGTTAAGGACTCCGCAAGAGACCCAGTACTTC
TRBV4-2	NA	18	TRBJ2-2	TRBD2	CASSKGLAGGPSTGELFF	TGTGCCAGCAGCAAGGGACTAGCGGGAGGGCCTAGCACCGGGGAGCTGTTTTTT
TRBV5-1	NA	13	TRBJ1-2	NA	CASSLVQGGGYTF	TGCGCCAGCAGCTTGGTACAGGGAGGGGGCTACACCTTC
TRBV2	NA	14	TRBJ2-1	NA	CASSDQGLFNEQFF	TGTGCCAGCAGTGACCAAGGACTATTTAATGAGCAGTTCTTC
TRBV19	NA	14	TRBJ2-7	NA	CASSGPTRGYEQYF	TGTGCCAGTAGTGGACCGACAAGGGGATACGAGCAGTACTTC
TRBV28	NA	11	TRBJ2-7	TRBD1	CASSRRTGTYF	TGTGCCAGCAGTCGACGGACAGGGACTTACTTC
TRBV19	NA	13	TRBJ1-1	NA	CASKVEGYTEAFF	TGTGCCAGTAAGGTAGAGGGTTACACTGAAGCTTTCTTT
TRBV30	NA	15	TRBJ1-1	TRBD1	CAWSPPDRGSTEAFF	TGTGCCTGGAGTCCCCCGGACAGGGGGAGTACTGAAGCTTTCTTT
TRBV27	NA	15	TRBJ1-2	NA	CASIEYGGFNYGYTF	TGTGCCAGTATAGAATACGGAGGTTTTAACTATGGCTACACCTTC
TRBV19	NA	15	TRBJ1-5	NA	CASTLGGSVNQPQHF	TGTGCCAGTACCCTGGGAGGTAGCGTCAATCAGCCCCAGCATTTT
TRBV5-5	NA	14	TRBJ1-6	TRBD1	CASSLVQGGSPLHF	TGTGCCAGCAGCTTGGTCCAGGGGGGCTCACCCCTCCACTTT
TRBV28	NA	14	TRBJ1-4	NA	CASSSNRVREKLFF	TGTGCCAGCAGTTCGAATCGGGTTCGTGAAAAACTGTTTTTT
TRBV10-3	NA	14	TRBJ2-1	TRBD1	CAISHGQGYNEQFF	TGTGCCATCAGCCACGGACAGGGCTACAATGAGCAGTTCTTC
TRBV24-1	NA	19	TRBJ2-3	TRBD1	CATSGGTDRGIILTDTQYF	TGTGCCACATCTGGGGGGACGGACAGGGGCATAATACTCACAGATACGCAGTATTTT
TRBV30	NA	16	TRBJ2-3	TRBD2	CAWRALDSGSTDTQYF	TGTGCCTGGAGGGCTCTTGATAGCGGGAGCACAGATACGCAGTATTTT
TRBV10-2	once	17	TRBJ2-3	TRBD2	CASSEPGLAGRTDTQYF	TGCGCCAGCAGTGAACCGGGACTAGCGGGGCGCACAGATACGCAGTATTTT
TRBV18	NA	14	TRBJ1-2	NA	CASSGGAVNYGYTF	TGTGCCAGCTCTGGGGGGGCCGTGAACTATGGCTACACCTTC
TRBV2	once	14	TRBJ1-5	NA	CASSPRQSYQPQHF	TGTGCCAGCAGTCCGAGGCAGAGCTATCAGCCCCAGCATTTT
TRBV11-2	NA	12	TRBJ2-7	NA	CASSPYGGEQYF	TGTGCCAGCAGCCCTTATGGGGGGGAGCAGTACTTC
TRBV5-1	NA	14	TRBJ1-5	TRBD1	CASSSTGRDQPQHF	TGCGCCAGCAGCTCGACAGGGCGCGACCAGCCCCAGCATTTT
TRBV6-6	NA	14	TRBJ2-7	TRBD1	CASGEPGQGYEQYF	TGTGCCAGCGGGGAACCGGGACAGGGCTACGAGCAGTACTTC
TRBV3-1/TRBV3-2	NA	13	TRBJ2-2	NA	CASSLQGTGELFF	TGTGCCAGCAGCCTACAGGGTACCGGGGAGCTGTTTTTT
TRBV3-1/TRBV3-2	NA	13	TRBJ1-2	NA	CASSQVGGYGYTF	TGTGCCAGCAGCCAAGTTGGAGGGTACGGCTACACCTTC
TRBV28	NA	15	TRBJ1-4	NA	CASSKIGQGNEKLFF	TGTGCCAGCAGTAAAATCGGCCAGGGGAATGAAAAACTGTTTTTT
TRBV5-4	NA	16	TRBJ2-1	TRBD2	CASSWGGLAGRNEQFF	TGTGCCAGCAGCTGGGGAGGACTAGCGGGACGTAATGAGCAGTTCTTC
TRBV27	NA	19	TRBJ2-2	NA	CASSLKPPGGSLNTGELFF	TGTGCCAGCAGTTTAAAACCCCCTGGGGGGTCGTTGAACACCGGGGAGCTGTTTTTT
TRBV19	NA	15	TRBJ1-6	TRBD1	CASRLTGAYNSPLHF	TGTGCCAGTAGGTTGACAGGGGCATATAATTCACCCCTCCACTTT
TRBV28	NA	12	TRBJ1-1	NA	CASSFGRGAAFF	TGTGCCAGCAGCTTCGGGAGGGGTGCCGCTTTCTTT
TRBV6-5	NA	13	TRBJ2-1	NA	CASGRGSYNEQFF	TGTGCCAGCGGCCGGGGATCCTACAATGAGCAGTTCTTC
TRBV5-4	NA	15	TRBJ2-1	NA	CASSPAGIQGYEQFF	TGTGCCAGCAGCCCTGCGGGGATCCAGGGCTATGAGCAGTTCTTC
TRBV9	NA	15	TRBJ2-3	NA	CASRHRGAPTDTQYF	TGTGCCAGCAGGCATCGGGGGGCCCCCACAGATACGCAGTATTTT
TRBV5-6	NA	12	TRBJ1-1	NA	CASSLTPGRAFF	TGTGCCAGCAGCTTGACCCCAGGAAGGGCTTTCTTT
TRBV6-1	NA	16	TRBJ2-7	NA	CASSDIWAGLTYEQYF	TGTGCCAGCAGTGATATTTGGGCGGGACTGACCTACGAGCAGTACTTC
TRBV5-4	NA	16	TRBJ2-1	TRBD2	CASSLNSRGGRNEQFF	TGTGCCAGCAGCTTGAACTCGCGGGGGGGCCGCAATGAGCAGTTCTTC
TRBV27	NA	14	TRBJ1-6	TRBD1	CASSLQGGNSPLHF	TGTGCCAGCAGCCTTCAGGGGGGAAATTCACCCCTCCACTTT
TRBV4-1	NA	14	TRBJ2-5	NA	CASSQEPSGETQYF	TGCGCCAGCAGCCAAGAACCCAGCGGGGAGACCCAGTACTTC
TRBV5-5	NA	15	TRBJ2-5	NA	CASSFAVERLGTQYF	TGTGCCAGCAGCTTCGCTGTGGAGCGGCTAGGGACCCAGTACTTC
TRBV23-1	NA	16	TRBJ1-5	NA	CASSQSEPPRNQPQHF	TGCGCCAGCAGTCAATCGGAGCCCCCGCGTAATCAGCCCCAGCATTTT
TRBV6-1	NA	15	TRBJ1-2	TRBD1	CASSESRTGNYGYTF	TGTGCCAGCAGTGAATCAAGGACAGGCAACTATGGCTACACCTTC
TRBV3-1/TRBV3-2	NA	13	TRBJ1-2	NA	CASSQGGFYGYTF	TGTGCCAGCAGCCAGGGAGGCTTCTATGGCTACACCTTC
TRBV24-1	NA	17	TRBJ2-2	TRBD2	CATSDFVLAGNTGELFF	TGTGCCACCAGTGATTTTGTACTAGCGGGGAACACCGGGGAGCTGTTTTTT
TRBV5-4	NA	14	TRBJ1-1	TRBD1	CASSRSGGNTEAFF	TGTGCCAGCAGCCGATCAGGGGGGAACACTGAAGCTTTCTTT
TRBV28	NA	15	TRBJ1-6	NA	CASSLTGIYNSPLHF	TGTGCCAGCAGTCTAACAGGAATTTATAATTCACCCCTCCACTTT
TRBV30	NA	16	TRBJ1-3	TRBD1	CAWSEGQGVSGNTIYF	TGTGCCTGGAGTGAGGGGCAGGGGGTCTCTGGAAACACCATATATTTT
TRBV5-6	few	15	TRBJ1-2	NA	CASSLVFRGVYGYTF	TGTGCCAGCAGCTTGGTATTTCGGGGGGTCTATGGCTACACCTTC
TRBV6-5	NA	15	TRBJ1-4	NA	CASSYSGLLNEKLFF	TGTGCCAGCAGTTACTCGGGCCTACTTAATGAAAAACTGTTTTTT